The T cell receptor beta chain under discussion was sequenced for a study of cytotoxic CD8 clonotypes in ibrutinib-treated CLL. CDR1 is SGHRS, CDR2 YFSETQ, per germline. The CDR3 sequence is 16 residues long. V was clipped by 1 base and J by 4 bases, with 14 bases between them. The assay was immunoSEQ multiplex PCR, and TCRdb's table has in-frame clones only and misses some. The sample lists 250,000 or so clones; roughly 70% were seen once. The sample in question was PBMCs, obtained after 24 months of ibrutinib treatment. The receptor was isolated from a human donor with chronic lymphocytic leukemia. The chain couples TRBV5-1 to TRBJ2-2; a possible D gene is TRBD2 (6 bases). CDR3: CASSLYARDPTGELFF. As DNA, the CDR3 is TGCGCCAGCAGCTTGTATGCGCGGGACCCCACCGGGGAGCTGTTTTTT.